This record looks at one T cell receptor beta chain sequence and its context. Methods used by the authors: Amplification of reference gene primers was used by the study to estimate nucleated cell counts. Sequencing used immunoSEQ multiplex PCR; TCRdb keeps in-frame clones, though not all of them. The DNA was the basis for D and trimming; V, J and clone size are from that table. The table lists 340,000 or so clones, around four fifths of them singletons. The CDR3 extends over 13 amino acids. Trimming stripped 2 bases from V and 8 bases from J, with 9 bases between. The germline V gene has CDR1 SGHTA and CDR2 FQGTGA. The data derive from a study of blood T cell repertoires in COVID-19.

The J gene is TRBJ1-4, the V gene TRBV7-3; D unclear. The sequence derives from a man aged 30 to 39 with active or convalescent COVID-19. Sample: peripheral blood. CDR3 protein: CASSLDPGEKLFF. The DNA for the CDR3 is TGTGCCAGCAGCTTAGATCCCGGGGAAAAACTGTTTTTT.